A single sample is the source of the 17 T cell receptor beta chains below, sequenced in a study of shared clonotypes between healthy human individuals (dated by TCRdb to 2019 to 2021). Library construction relied on the immunoSEQ multiplex PCR assay. Held by TCRdb, this immuneACCESS table contains in-frame sequences only and omits some clones. Under half of the omission traces to an unresolved V gene where checked; the cause of the rest is unknown. The sample table shows millions of clones, and 85% to 95% are seen once. Clones ranked in the top ten supply under 0.15% of the sample. The material sequenced was naive CD4+ T cells sorted from blood. What this sample's cell subset or site label stands for: CD45RA+ positively selected. Receptors were obtained from a man in his late teens or twenties in good health.

The chain has TRBV6-5 and TRBJ2-1, with 7 bases aligning to TRBD2. CDR1 is MNHEY, CDR2 SVGAGI, per germline. This CDR3 is 15 amino acids long. V shed 0 bases, J shed 7 bases, and the junction held 6 bases outside the gene matches. The CDR3 reads CASSYSSGRPNEQFF. CDR3 sequence (DNA): TGTGCCAGCAGTTACTCTAGCGGGCGGCCGAATGAGCAGTTCTTC.

V and J are TRBV5-1 and TRBJ2-1; D ambiguous. Looked up from germline, CDR1 is SGHRS and CDR2 is YFSETQ. Trimming cost V 1 base and J 9 bases, with 8 bases left between them. CDR3 length: 12 residues. The CDR3 is CASSLMGSEQFF. CDR3 nucleotides: TGCGCCAGCAGCTTGATGGGTTCTGAGCAGTTCTTC.

The sample holds one count of this clone. The chain links TRBV18 to TRBJ2-1, with D maybe TRBD2 (7 bases). Trimming took off 3 bases at V and 0 bases at J, with 15 bases between the two ends. Germline values: CDR1 KGHSH, CDR2 LQKENI. CDR3 length: 17 amino acids. In DNA, the CDR3 is TGTGCCAGCTCACCTAATCGGGGGGCTAGCTCCTACAATGAGCAGTTCTTC. Its protein product is CASSPNRGASSYNEQFF.

This chain connects TRBV10-3 to TRBJ1-2; a possible D gene is TRBD1 (5 bases). This CDR3 comprises 14 residues. The V end was cut by 6 bases, the J end by 4 bases, with 15 bases between. Germline V gene data show CDR1 as ENHRY and CDR2 as SYGVKD. The CDR3 reads CAIRKGEIGYGYTF. The DNA for the CDR3 is TGTGCCATCAGGAAAGGGGAGATTGGCTATGGCTACACCTTC.

This clone was counted once. The V call is TRBV2, the J call TRBJ1-4, with 8 bases fitting TRBD1. The trim removed 6 bases at V and 4 bases at J, leaving 7 bases unmatched. The CDR3 is 15 amino acids. Germline V gene sequence: CDR1 SNHLY, CDR2 FYNNEI. For the CDR3, the DNA is TGTGCCAGCAGCGCCAGGGGGCCTGGTAATGAAAAACTGTTTTTT. This translates into CASSARGPGNEKLFF.

The rearrangement links TRBV30 to TRBJ1-1, with TRBD1 matching 10 bases. Germline lookup yields CDR1 GTSNPN and CDR2 SVGIG (reference sequence). V shed 8 bases and J 5 bases; nucleotides not matched to a gene: 8. The CDR3 totals 13 residues. CDR3 in amino acids: CAKRQGATTEAFF. CDR3 DNA: TGTGCCAAACGACAGGGGGCGACGACTGAAGCTTTCTTT. The full variable domain, with the rest looked up from reference TRBV30 and TRBJ1-1, is SQTIHQWPATLVQPVGSPLSLECTVEGTSNPNLYWYRQAAGRGLQLLFYSVGIGQISSEVPQNLSASRPQDRQFILSSKKLLLSDSGFYLCAKRQGATTEAFFGQGTRLTVV.

About this clone itself: This sample also contains other DNA sequences that code for the same CDR3. Written as DNA, the CDR3 is TGTGCCAGTAGTGACAGGGGCCGCACAGATACGCAGTATTTT. This sequence encodes CASSDRGRTDTQYF. The J gene is TRBJ2-3, the V gene TRBV19, with 8 bases aligning to TRBD1. V lost 5 bases, J lost 1 base, and 2 bases stayed unmatched. The CDR3 contains 14 residues. CDR1 is LNHDA and CDR2 is SQIVND in the germline V gene (reference sequence). Using reference TRBV19 and TRBJ2-3 for the parts outside the CDR3, the full variable domain is DGGITQSPKYLFRKEGQNVTLSCEQNLNHDAMYWYRQDPGQGLRLIYYSQIVNDFQKGDIAEGYSVSREKKESFPLTVTSAQKNPTAFYLCASSDRGRTDTQYFGPGTRLTVL.

CDR3 bases: TGTGCCAGCAGCTCGATTATAGGAGGCTCCTACAATGAGCAGTTCTTC. It yields the protein CASSSIIGGSYNEQFF. The chain has TRBV11-2 and TRBJ2-1; D is possibly TRBD2 (5 bases). From germline, CDR1 is SGHAT and CDR2 FQNNGV. This CDR3 spans 16 amino acids. V was pared by 4 bases and J by 0 bases, with 13 bases between.

The V call is TRBV7-6, the J call TRBJ2-5; D is perhaps TRBD1 (5 bases). In germline, CDR1 is SGHVS, CDR2 FNYEAQ. The ends were cut back, 5 bases at V and 3 bases at J, with 16 bases in the middle. The CDR3 covers 15 residues. The CDR3 region is CASSKFWGEKETQYF. CDR3 nucleotide sequence: TGTGCCAGCAGCAAGTTTTGGGGCGAAAAAGAGACCCAGTACTTC.

The rearrangement joins TRBV4-2 to TRBJ2-7; D gene ambiguous. The ends were cut back, 1 base at V and 3 bases at J, with 16 bases in the middle. Germline CDR1 is LGHNA and CDR2 is YNFKEQ. There are 16 residues in the CDR3. Here the CDR3 reads CASSQVGPVDLYEQYF. In DNA, the CDR3 is TGTGCCAGCAGCCAAGTCGGACCGGTAGATCTCTACGAGCAGTACTTC.

The chain employs TRBV9 and TRBJ1-4; D might be TRBD1 (5 bases). The length of the CDR3 is 14 residues. The germline V gene has CDR1 SGDLS and CDR2 YYNGEE. Trimming stripped 0 bases from V and 8 bases from J, with 11 bases between. The CDR3, as DNA: TGTGCCAGCAGCGTAGGCCAGGCAGGGGAAAAACTGTTTTTT. Translated: CASSVGQAGEKLFF.

The genes are TRBV4-2 and TRBJ1-4; TRBD1 agrees at 11 bases. After removal of 3 bases from V and 6 bases from J, the junction contained 6 bases not matched to a gene. The CDR3 covers 16 residues. From germline, CDR1 is LGHNA and CDR2 YNFKEQ. CDR3 amino acids: CASSHDGTGGDEKLFF. DNA of the CDR3: TGTGCCAGCAGCCACGATGGGACAGGGGGTGATGAAAAACTGTTTTTT.

The chain employs TRBV15 and TRBJ1-2; tentative D call: TRBD1 (6 bases). This CDR3 comprises 12 residues. Germline assignment: CDR1 LNHNV and CDR2 YYDKDF (reference sequence). The germline V and J ends were trimmed by 8 bases and 2 bases, with 9 bases remaining between them. The CDR3 sequence: CATRRGNYGYTF. In DNA form, the CDR3 reads TGTGCCACCCGGAGGGGGAACTATGGCTACACCTTC.

This clone was seen more than once but under ten times. The chain is built from TRBV5-6 and TRBJ2-5; D not certain. Per germline, CDR1 SGHDT and CDR2 YYEEEE. Trimming shortened V by 2 bases and J by 1 base, and 6 bases separated the two germline ends. This CDR3 spans 13 amino acids. The CDR3 loop reads CASSFAAQETQYF. CDR3 sequence (DNA): TGTGCCAGCAGCTTCGCGGCCCAAGAGACCCAGTACTTC.

The rearrangement links TRBV5-8 to TRBJ1-2, with 10 bases that match TRBD1. This CDR3 is built from 15 residues. CDR1 and CDR2 (germline): SGHTS, YDEGEE. Trimming cost V 4 bases and J 5 bases; bases outside gene matches: 8. The CDR3 protein is CASSAAGTGVYGYTF. The CDR3 DNA follows: TGTGCCAGCAGCGCCGCCGGGACAGGGGTGTATGGCTACACCTTC.

In its sample, this clone was seen once. The J gene is TRBJ1-1, the V gene TRBV6-8; 11 positions agree with TRBD1. The CDR3 extends over 16 amino acids. The V gene's germline CDR1 is MNHGY and CDR2 SAAAGT. J lost 1 base, V lost 6 bases, and 7 bases had no gene match. The CDR3 sequence is CASSLSDRGRNTEAFF. As DNA, the CDR3 is TGTGCCAGCAGCTTATCGGACAGGGGGCGGAACACTGAAGCTTTCTTT.

This sequence joins TRBV18 and TRBJ2-1, with 9 bases aligning to TRBD1. This CDR3 comprises 15 residues. V dropped 3 bases and J dropped 7; count of bases not matched to a gene: 7. CDR1 is KGHSH and CDR2 is LQKENI in the germline V gene. CDR3 bases: TGTGCCAGCTCACCGTCCGGGACAGGGTCGAATGAGCAGTTCTTC. This codes for CASSPSGTGSNEQFF.